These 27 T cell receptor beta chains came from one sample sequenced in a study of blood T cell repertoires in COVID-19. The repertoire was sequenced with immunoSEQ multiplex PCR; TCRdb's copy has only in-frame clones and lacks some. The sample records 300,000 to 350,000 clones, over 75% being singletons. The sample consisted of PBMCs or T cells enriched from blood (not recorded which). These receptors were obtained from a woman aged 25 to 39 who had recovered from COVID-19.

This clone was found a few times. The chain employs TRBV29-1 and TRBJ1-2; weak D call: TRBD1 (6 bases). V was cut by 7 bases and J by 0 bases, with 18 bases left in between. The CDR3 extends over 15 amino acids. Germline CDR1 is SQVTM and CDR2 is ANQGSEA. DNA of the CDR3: TGCAGCGCTACAACCGGGGACACGTCTAACTATGGCTACACCTTC. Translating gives CSATTGDTSNYGYTF.

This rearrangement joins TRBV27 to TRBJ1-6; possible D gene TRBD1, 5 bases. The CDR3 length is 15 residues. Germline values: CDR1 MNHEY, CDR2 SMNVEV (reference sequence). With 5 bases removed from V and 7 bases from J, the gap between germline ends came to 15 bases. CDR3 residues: CASSPPRGRNSPLHF. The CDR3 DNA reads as TGTGCCAGCAGTCCCCCAAGGGGCAGGAATTCACCCCTCCACTTT.

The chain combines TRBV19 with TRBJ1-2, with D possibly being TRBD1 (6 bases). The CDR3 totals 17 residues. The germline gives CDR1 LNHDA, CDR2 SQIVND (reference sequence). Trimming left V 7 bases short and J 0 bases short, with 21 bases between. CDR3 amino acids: CASKGERTQLPNYGYTF. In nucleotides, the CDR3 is TGTGCCAGTAAGGGGGAGCGGACGCAATTGCCTAACTATGGCTACACCTTC.

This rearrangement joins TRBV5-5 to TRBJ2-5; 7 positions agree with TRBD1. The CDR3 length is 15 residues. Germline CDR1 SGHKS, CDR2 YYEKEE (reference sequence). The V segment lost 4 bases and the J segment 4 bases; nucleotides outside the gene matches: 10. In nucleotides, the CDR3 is TGTGCCAGCAGCCGCCTAGGGGCAGGGGGAGAGACCCAGTACTTC. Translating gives CASSRLGAGGETQYF.

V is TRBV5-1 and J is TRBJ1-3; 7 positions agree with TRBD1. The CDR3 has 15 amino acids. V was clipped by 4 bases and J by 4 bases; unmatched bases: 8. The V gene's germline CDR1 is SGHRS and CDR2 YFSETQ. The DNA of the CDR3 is TGCGCCAGCAGCGGCAGGGGGGCGGTAGGAAACACCATATATTTT. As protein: CASSGRGAVGNTIYF.

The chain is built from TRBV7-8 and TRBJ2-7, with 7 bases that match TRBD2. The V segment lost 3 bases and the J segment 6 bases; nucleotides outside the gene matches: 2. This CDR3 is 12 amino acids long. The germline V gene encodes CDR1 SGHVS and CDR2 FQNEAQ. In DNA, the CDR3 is TGTGCCAGCAGCTTCGGGGGGTTCGAGCAGTACTTC. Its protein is CASSFGGFEQYF.

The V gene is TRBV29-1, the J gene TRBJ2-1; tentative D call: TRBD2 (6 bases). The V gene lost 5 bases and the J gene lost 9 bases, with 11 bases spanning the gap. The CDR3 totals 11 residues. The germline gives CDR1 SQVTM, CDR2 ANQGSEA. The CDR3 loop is CSVPSGGEQFF. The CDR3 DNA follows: TGCAGCGTTCCCTCCGGGGGTGAGCAGTTCTTC.

The CDR3 bases are TGTGCCAGCAGTTTATCGGGAGGGGGGGGGCACTACTCCTACGAGCAGTACTTC. Translated: CASSLSGGGGHYSYEQYF. V usage is TRBV27 and J usage is TRBJ2-7; D might be TRBD2 (7 bases). From germline, CDR1 is MNHEY and CDR2 SMNVEV (reference sequence). The CDR3 has 18 residues. V was shortened by 0 bases and J by 0 bases, with 18 bases between the two germline ends.

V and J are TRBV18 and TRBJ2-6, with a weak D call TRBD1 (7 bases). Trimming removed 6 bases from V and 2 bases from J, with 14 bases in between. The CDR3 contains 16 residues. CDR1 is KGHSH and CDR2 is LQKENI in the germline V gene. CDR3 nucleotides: TGTGCCAGCTCCCTCGGAGGGGGCCCTGGGGCCAACGTCCTGACTTTC. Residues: CASSLGGGPGANVLTF.

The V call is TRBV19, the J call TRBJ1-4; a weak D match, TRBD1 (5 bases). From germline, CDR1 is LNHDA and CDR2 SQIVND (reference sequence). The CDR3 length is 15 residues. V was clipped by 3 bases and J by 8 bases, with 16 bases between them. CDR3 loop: CASSIFWQGGEKLFF. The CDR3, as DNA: TGTGCCAGTAGTATTTTCTGGCAGGGCGGCGAAAAACTGTTTTTT.

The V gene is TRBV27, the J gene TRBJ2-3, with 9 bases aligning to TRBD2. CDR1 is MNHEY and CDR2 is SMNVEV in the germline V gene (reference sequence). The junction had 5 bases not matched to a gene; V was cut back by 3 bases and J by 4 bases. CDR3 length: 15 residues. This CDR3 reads CASSLRGGEADTQYF. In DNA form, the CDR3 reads TGTGCCAGCAGTTTGCGCGGGGGGGAAGCAGATACGCAGTATTTT.

Here the CDR3 DNA reads TGTGCCAGCAGTTCCCTCTACAATGAGCAGTTCTTC. Residues: CASSSLYNEQFF. The chain couples TRBV6-6 to TRBJ2-1; D gene ambiguous. The CDR3 is made up of 12 amino acids. V lost 4 bases and J 3 bases, leaving 4 bases between the germline ends. CDR1 is MNHNY, CDR2 SVGAGI, per germline (reference sequence).

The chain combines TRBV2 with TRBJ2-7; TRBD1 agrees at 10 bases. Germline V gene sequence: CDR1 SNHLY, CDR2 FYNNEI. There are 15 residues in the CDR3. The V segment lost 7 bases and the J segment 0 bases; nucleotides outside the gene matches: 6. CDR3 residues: CASTRDRGPSYEQYF. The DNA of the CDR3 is TGTGCCAGCACCAGGGACAGGGGACCCTCCTACGAGCAGTACTTC.

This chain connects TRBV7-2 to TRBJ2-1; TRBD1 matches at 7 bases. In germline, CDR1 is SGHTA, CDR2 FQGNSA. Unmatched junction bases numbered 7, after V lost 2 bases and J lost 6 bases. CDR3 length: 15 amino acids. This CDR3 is CASSLRQGKGNEQFF. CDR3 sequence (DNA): TGTGCCAGCAGCTTACGACAGGGAAAAGGCAATGAGCAGTTCTTC.

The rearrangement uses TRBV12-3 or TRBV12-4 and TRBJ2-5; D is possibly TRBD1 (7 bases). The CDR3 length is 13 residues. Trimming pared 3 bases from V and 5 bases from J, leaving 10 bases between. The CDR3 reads CASSFRGRETQYF. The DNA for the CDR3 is TGTGCCAGCAGTTTCAGGGGGAGGGAGACCCAGTACTTC.

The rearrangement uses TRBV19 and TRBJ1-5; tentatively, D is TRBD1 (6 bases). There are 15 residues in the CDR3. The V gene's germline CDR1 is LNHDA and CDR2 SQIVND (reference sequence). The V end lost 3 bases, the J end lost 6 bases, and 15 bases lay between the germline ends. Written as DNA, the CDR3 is TGTGCCAGTAGTATGGGGCCAGGGGTCGGTCAGCCCCAGCATTTT. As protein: CASSMGPGVGQPQHF.

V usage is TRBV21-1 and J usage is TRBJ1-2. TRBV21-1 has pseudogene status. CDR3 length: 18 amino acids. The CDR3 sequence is CASNQINLGRGGSDGYTF. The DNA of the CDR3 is TGTGCCAGCAACCAGATAAACCTCGGAAGGGGGGGAAGTGATGGCTACACCTTC.

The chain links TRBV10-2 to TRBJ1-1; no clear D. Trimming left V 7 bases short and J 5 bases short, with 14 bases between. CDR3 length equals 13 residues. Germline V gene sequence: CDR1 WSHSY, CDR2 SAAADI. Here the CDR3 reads CASNRELWTEAFF. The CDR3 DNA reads TGCGCCAGCAACCGGGAGTTGTGGACTGAAGCTTTCTTT.

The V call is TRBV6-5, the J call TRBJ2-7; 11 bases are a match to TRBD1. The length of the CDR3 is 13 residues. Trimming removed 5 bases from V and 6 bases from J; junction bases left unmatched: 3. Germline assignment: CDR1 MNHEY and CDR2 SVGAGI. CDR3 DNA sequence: TGTGCCAGCAGTACCGGGACAGGGGGCGAGCAGTACTTC. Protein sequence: CASSTGTGGEQYF.

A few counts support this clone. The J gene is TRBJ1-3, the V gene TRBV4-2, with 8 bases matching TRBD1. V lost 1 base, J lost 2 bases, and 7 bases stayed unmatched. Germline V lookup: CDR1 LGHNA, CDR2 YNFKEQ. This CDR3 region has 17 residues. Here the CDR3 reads CASSQVNTQGAGNTIYF. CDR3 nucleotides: TGTGCCAGCAGCCAAGTCAATACACAGGGGGCTGGAAACACCATATATTTT.

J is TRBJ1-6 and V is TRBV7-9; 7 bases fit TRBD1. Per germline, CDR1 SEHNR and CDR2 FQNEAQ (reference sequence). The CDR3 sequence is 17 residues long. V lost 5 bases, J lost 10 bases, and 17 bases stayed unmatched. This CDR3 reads CASSVQGPSPFESPLHF. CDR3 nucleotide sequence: TGTGCCAGCAGCGTACAGGGGCCCTCCCCCTTTGAATCACCCCTCCACTTT.

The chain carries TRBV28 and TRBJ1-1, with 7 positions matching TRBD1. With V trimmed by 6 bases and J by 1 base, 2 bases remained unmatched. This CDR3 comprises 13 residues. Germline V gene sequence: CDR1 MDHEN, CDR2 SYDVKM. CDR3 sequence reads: CASRSGGNTEAFF. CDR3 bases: TGTGCCAGCAGGTCAGGGGGGAACACTGAAGCTTTCTTT.

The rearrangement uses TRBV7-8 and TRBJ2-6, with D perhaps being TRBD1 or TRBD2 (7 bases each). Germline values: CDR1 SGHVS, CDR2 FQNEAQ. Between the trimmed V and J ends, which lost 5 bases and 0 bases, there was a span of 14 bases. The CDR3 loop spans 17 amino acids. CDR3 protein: CASSQGGAASGANVLTF. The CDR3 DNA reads TGTGCCAGCAGCCAGGGGGGGGCGGCCTCTGGGGCCAACGTCCTGACTTTC.

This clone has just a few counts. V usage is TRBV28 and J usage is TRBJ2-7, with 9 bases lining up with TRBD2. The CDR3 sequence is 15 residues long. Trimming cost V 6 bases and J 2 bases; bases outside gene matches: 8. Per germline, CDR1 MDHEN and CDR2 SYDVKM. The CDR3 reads CASSSPSGGTYEQYF. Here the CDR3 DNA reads TGTGCCAGCAGCTCCCCAAGCGGGGGGACCTACGAGCAGTACTTC.

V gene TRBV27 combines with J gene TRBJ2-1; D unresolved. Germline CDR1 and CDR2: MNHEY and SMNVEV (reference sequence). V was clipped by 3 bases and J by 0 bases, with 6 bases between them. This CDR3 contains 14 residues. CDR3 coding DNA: TGTGCCAGCAGTTTCGGTACCTCCTACAATGAGCAGTTCTTC. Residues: CASSFGTSYNEQFF.

The CDR3: CASSWGTGVHNEQFF. The CDR3 DNA is TGTGCCAGCAGCTGGGGGACAGGAGTCCACAATGAGCAGTTCTTC. This sequence joins TRBV6-5 and TRBJ2-1; 8 bases agree with TRBD1. V was clipped by 6 bases and J by 5 bases; unmatched bases: 9. The CDR3 runs to 15 residues. CDR1 is MNHEY and CDR2 is SVGAGI in the germline V gene.

CDR3 nucleotide sequence: TGTGCCAGCAGCCCGGGACAAGCCTACAATGAGCAGTTCTTC. Translated: CASSPGQAYNEQFF. The chain combines TRBV6-5 with TRBJ2-1; a weak D match, TRBD1 (6 bases). This CDR3 has 14 residues. Trimming took off 6 bases at V and 2 bases at J, with 11 bases between the two ends. Germline V gene sequence: CDR1 MNHEY, CDR2 SVGAGI.